The clone carrying this TCR beta chain came up many times. Both iRepertoire HTBI primers and Arm-PCR of CDR3 regions were used to build the TCR beta libraries. One entry per CDR3 protein, called by TCRdb with MiXCR from the multiplex PCR reads. The sample holds roughly 360,000 distinct CDR3 sequences; 12% are singletons and the top ten take approximately 20%. These data belong to a study of regulatory T cells in long-lasting Graves disease. Indicated time point: newly diagnosed GD, antithyroid drugs for less than 3 months. Making the TCR library involved RNA that had been extracted from PBMCs. The CDR3 loop spans 13 amino acids. The germline V and J ends were trimmed by 4 bases and 3 bases, with 12 bases remaining between them. The germline CDR1 and CDR2 sequences are DFQATT and SNEGSKA (reference sequence). These data were likewise used in another study, on T cells in Graves' hyperthyroidism and ophthalmopathy.

The V and J genes are TRBV20-1 and TRBJ1-1; TRBD1 might be the D (6 bases). The clonotype originates from a woman between 18 and 29 years old with Graves disease. Sequencing used peripheral blood mononuclear cells (PBMCs), obtained at new diagnosis, from a patient treated with antithyroid drugs. The CDR3, as DNA: TGCAGTGCTAAGGGGGGAGCGCACACTGAAGCTTTCTTT. Translated: CSAKGGAHTEAFF.